This note documents a single T cell receptor (beta chain) sequence. Its specificity is unknown. The CDR3 has 14 amino acids. Germline CDR1 reads SGDLS; CDR2 reads YYNGEE. With 0 bases removed from V and 10 bases from J, the gap between germline ends came to 11 bases. These data are taken from a study of cytomegalovirus exposure and HLA in healthy donors. Study-wide points: Both high specificity and high sensitivity reportedly marked the classifier's diagnosis of cytomegalovirus status. Specificity of a few CMV-associated chains for CMV antigens was verified in vitro. Later analysis identified several of the most significant clusters that appeared linked to common viral pathogens.

Vbeta (60) and Jbeta (13) primers were used in the PCR. TCRdb's table, derived via immunoSEQ multiplex PCR, lists solely in-frame clones and lacks some. Here the sample spans around 150,000 clones, approximately 76% being singletons. The TCR originated in a female donor in good health and CMV-seronegative. The chain is built from TRBV9 and TRBJ1-6; no clear D. What was sequenced was PBMCs. The CDR3 DNA reads as TGTGCCAGCAGCGTAGGGGAGGGAACCTCACCCCTCCACTTT. Translating gives CASSVGEGTSPLHF. Together with reference TRBV9 and TRBJ1-6, the CDR3 gives the full variable domain: DSGVTQTPKHLITATGQRVTLRCSPRSGDLSVYWYQQSLDQGLQFLIQYYNGEERAKGNILERFSAQQFPDLHSELNLSSLELGDSALYFCASSVGEGTSPLHFGNGTRLTVT.